These 25 T cell receptor beta chains originate from one sample sequenced in a study of cytomegalovirus exposure and HLA in healthy donors. This PCR relied on a set of 60 Vbeta primers and 13 Jbeta primers. Repertoires were generated with immunoSEQ multiplex PCR, while TCRdb's copy carries only in-frame clones and drops some. This sample's table reports fewer than 85,000 clones. Sequencing was done on a sample of PBMCs. These receptors were taken from a woman between 40 and 50 years old in good health and CMV-seropositive.

This chain joins TRBV4-2 and TRBJ2-2, with 7 bases lining up with TRBD1. The trim removed 6 bases at V and 6 bases at J, leaving 13 bases unmatched. This CDR3 is built from 16 residues. Germline V lookup: CDR1 LGHNA, CDR2 YNFKEQ. The DNA of the CDR3 is TGTGCCAGCAGTCGAAGGCAGGGGGTGTCCTCCGGGGAGCTGTTTTTT. Its protein is CASSRRQGVSSGELFF.

The V and J genes are TRBV9 and TRBJ2-7; D possibly corresponds to TRBD1 (7 bases). Looked up from germline, CDR1 is SGDLS and CDR2 is YYNGEE. The CDR3 is made up of 13 amino acids. V was shortened by 8 bases and J by 9 bases, with 21 bases between the two germline ends. Written as DNA, the CDR3 is TGTGCCAGTGGGAGGACAGGTGAAGGAGGGCAGTACTTC. Amino acids: CASGRTGEGGQYF. Complete variable domain (other parts from reference TRBV9 and TRBJ2-7): DSGVTQTPKHLITATGQRVTLRCSPRSGDLSVYWYQQSLDQGLQFLIQYYNGEERAKGNILERFSAQQFPDLHSELNLSSLELGDSALYFCASGRTGEGGQYFGPGTRLTVT.

The chain combines TRBV30 with TRBJ1-2, with D unresolved. The CDR3 loop spans 12 amino acids. Trimming took 0 bases from V and 4 from J, leaving 6 bases between them. Germline CDR1 is GTSNPN and CDR2 is SVGIG (reference sequence). CDR3: CAWSVVAYGYTF. The CDR3, as DNA: TGTGCCTGGAGTGTAGTGGCCTATGGCTACACCTTC. Full variable domain (rest looked up from reference TRBV30 and TRBJ1-2): SQTIHQWPATLVQPVGSPLSLECTVEGTSNPNLYWYRQAAGRGLQLLFYSVGIGQISSEVPQNLSASRPQDRQFILSSKKLLLSDSGFYLCAWSVVAYGYTFGSGTRLTVV.

V gene TRBV9 combines with J gene TRBJ2-7, with D tentatively TRBD1 (5 bases). V lost 6 bases to trimming and J lost 4 bases, with 14 bases between them. The CDR3 runs to 13 residues. In germline, CDR1 is SGDLS, CDR2 YYNGEE. The CDR3 DNA is TGTGCCAGCAACCCAGGGTCCCCATACGAGCAGTACTTC. Translation gives CASNPGSPYEQYF.

The chain has TRBV5-1 and TRBJ2-3; 12 positions match TRBD2. Germline trimming cut 2 bases from V and 4 bases from J; bases unmatched to any gene: 5. From germline, CDR1 is SGHRS and CDR2 YFSETQ. The CDR3 totals 16 residues. The CDR3 DNA reads as TGCGCCAGCAGCTTCAGGACTAGCGGGATATCAGATACGCAGTATTTT. Translating it yields CASSFRTSGISDTQYF.

This chain links TRBV19 with TRBJ2-7; TRBD2 matches 8 bases. Germline CDR1 is LNHDA and CDR2 is SQIVND (reference sequence). The J segment lost 3 bases and the V segment lost 6 bases, leaving 13 bases of the junction unmatched. The CDR3 extends over 16 amino acids. CDR3 sequence reads: CASRPREAGGDYEQYF. DNA for the CDR3: TGTGCCAGTAGACCCAGAGAGGCGGGAGGAGACTACGAGCAGTACTTC. The entire variable domain, with the rest obtained from reference TRBV19 and TRBJ2-7, is as follows: DGGITQSPKYLFRKEGQNVTLSCEQNLNHDAMYWYRQDPGQGLRLIYYSQIVNDFQKGDIAEGYSVSREKKESFPLTVTSAQKNPTAFYLCASRPREAGGDYEQYFGPGTRLTVT.

The genes are TRBV18 and TRBJ2-5, with TRBD2 identical over 11 bases. Germline V gene data show CDR1 as KGHSH and CDR2 as LQKENI. The CDR3 runs to 17 residues. J gave up 4 bases and V 2 bases, and 9 bases lay outside the gene matches. CDR3 sequence: CASSPVRLAGGGETQYF. The CDR3 DNA follows: TGTGCCAGCTCACCAGTAAGGCTAGCGGGAGGAGGAGAGACCCAGTACTTC.

The chain employs TRBV19 and TRBJ2-1; 13 bases are shared with TRBD2. From germline, CDR1 is LNHDA and CDR2 SQIVND (reference sequence). V shed 7 bases, J shed 5 bases, and the junction held 11 bases outside the gene matches. The CDR3 covers 17 residues. The CDR3: CASTMLTGTSGDNEQFF. For the CDR3, the DNA is TGTGCCAGTACCATGTTAACCGGGACTAGCGGGGACAATGAGCAGTTCTTC.

V usage is TRBV4-1 and J usage is TRBJ1-1; TRBD1 matches 9 bases. CDR3 length: 16 residues. Germline V gene sequence: CDR1 MGHRA, CDR2 YSYEKL. Germline trimming cut 0 bases from V and 5 bases from J; bases unmatched to any gene: 7. The CDR3 loop reads CASSQEPGQGMTEAFF. The CDR3 DNA reads TGCGCCAGCAGCCAAGAACCGGGACAGGGTATGACTGAAGCTTTCTTT.

The V and J genes are TRBV5-1 and TRBJ2-7, with 8 bases that match TRBD2. CDR1 is SGHRS, CDR2 YFSETQ, per germline. The CDR3 totals 15 residues. After removal of 2 bases from V and 2 bases from J, the junction contained 6 bases not matched to a gene. The DNA of the CDR3 is TGCGCCAGCAGCTTTGGACTAGCTAGAACCTACGAGCAGTACTTC. Translating gives CASSFGLARTYEQYF.

The rearrangement uses TRBV7-3 and TRBJ1-1; D is uncertain. Germline V gives CDR1 SGHTA, CDR2 FQGTGA. V lost 2 bases, J lost 1 base, and 11 bases lay in between. The CDR3 has 15 residues. The CDR3 DNA sequence: TGTGCCAGCAGCTTATCAGGTTACACGAACACTGAAGCTTTCTTT. It specifies CASSLSGYTNTEAFF.

V is TRBV27 and J is TRBJ2-1, with 7 nucleotides matching TRBD1. Germline V lookup: CDR1 MNHEY, CDR2 SMNVEV (reference sequence). The trim removed 0 bases at V and 7 bases at J, leaving 3 bases unmatched. The CDR3 length is 14 residues. The CDR3 nucleotides read TGTGCCAGCAGTTTATCGACAGGGTCAAATGAGCAGTTCTTC. This translates into CASSLSTGSNEQFF.

This chain uses TRBV4-1 with TRBJ1-5, with D unclear. The V gene's germline CDR1 is MGHRA and CDR2 YSYEKL. The CDR3 sequence is 13 residues long. Between the trimmed V and J ends, which lost 3 bases and 7 bases, there was a span of 10 bases. The CDR3 coding sequence is TGCGCCAGCAGCCAGATCGACGGGCAGCCCCAGCATTTT. Its translation is CASSQIDGQPQHF.

The rearrangement uses TRBV5-1 and TRBJ2-1, with D unresolved. Germline CDR1 reads SGHRS; CDR2 reads YFSETQ. The CDR3 is 14 residues long. The V end lost 2 bases, the J end lost 5 bases, and 11 bases lay between the germline ends. The CDR3, as DNA: TGCGCCAGCAGCTTTGGAGTTTTCGACAATGAGCAGTTCTTC. It encodes CASSFGVFDNEQFF.

The V call is TRBV6-5, the J call TRBJ1-2, with D possibly being TRBD1 (6 bases). The CDR3 contains 14 residues. The V and J ends lost 4 bases and 3 bases respectively, with 12 bases between them. Germline-derived CDR1 and CDR2 are MNHEY and SVGAGI. The CDR3 reads CASSSGEGDYGYTF. CDR3 nucleotide sequence: TGTGCCAGCAGTTCCGGGGAGGGGGACTATGGCTACACCTTC.

The chain links TRBV7-6 to TRBJ2-7; maybe TRBD2 (5 bases). In germline, CDR1 is SGHVS, CDR2 FNYEAQ. Trimming took 0 bases from V and 6 from J, leaving 12 bases between them. This CDR3 comprises 14 residues. CDR3 region: CASSLASSGSEQYF. As DNA, the CDR3 is TGTGCCAGCAGCTTAGCGTCGTCGGGGAGCGAGCAGTACTTC. The complete variable domain, with remaining parts taken from reference TRBV7-6 and TRBJ2-7, reads GAGVSQSPRYKVTKRGQDVALRCDPISGHVSLYWYRQALGQGPEFLTYFNYEAQQDKSGLPNDRFSAERPEGSISTLTIQRTEQRDSAMYRCASSLASSGSEQYFGPGTRLTVT.

J is TRBJ1-4 and V is TRBV4-1; D is perhaps TRBD1 (6 bases). V lost 4 bases and J lost 4, with 19 bases in between. Germline values: CDR1 MGHRA, CDR2 YSYEKL. The CDR3 sequence is 17 residues long. The CDR3 region is CASSLEANRVGNEKLFF. In DNA, the CDR3 is TGCGCCAGCAGCCTGGAGGCCAACAGGGTCGGTAATGAAAAACTGTTTTTT.

V gene TRBV4-3 combines with J gene TRBJ2-2, with D possibly being TRBD1 (6 bases). Germline lookup yields CDR1 LGHNA and CDR2 YSLEER. With 0 bases removed from V and 4 bases from J, the gap between germline ends came to 15 bases. This CDR3 region has 17 residues. CDR3 in DNA: TGCGCCAGCAGCCAAGATATTGGGGGCATAGGCACCGGGGAGCTGTTTTTT. Translated, it gives CASSQDIGGIGTGELFF.

CDR3 sequence: CASSLKRAGGLGRAFF. CDR3 bases: TGTGCCAGCAGCTTAAAAAGGGCAGGGGGCTTGGGCAGAGCTTTCTTT. The chain combines TRBV7-3 with TRBJ1-1, with 8 bases lining up with TRBD1. Germline V gene sequence: CDR1 SGHTA, CDR2 FQGTGA. The V segment lost 1 base and the J segment 10 bases; nucleotides outside the gene matches: 14. The CDR3 extends over 16 amino acids.

The genes are TRBV28 and TRBJ1-1; 7 bases are shared with TRBD1. The CDR3 covers 16 residues. Per germline, CDR1 MDHEN and CDR2 SYDVKM. The V and J ends lost 2 bases and 1 base, in that order; junction bases with no gene match: 7. CDR3 loop: CASSLGVQGPNTEAFF. CDR3 in DNA: TGTGCCAGCAGTTTAGGAGTACAGGGGCCGAACACTGAAGCTTTCTTT.

This chain links TRBV7-9 with TRBJ2-1; 11 bases are a match to TRBD2. The CDR3 is 15 residues long. The junction had 6 bases not matched to a gene; V was cut back by 5 bases and J by 6 bases. The germline gives CDR1 SEHNR, CDR2 FQNEAQ (reference sequence). In nucleotides, the CDR3 is TGTGCCAGCAGCCCCCGACTAGCGGGATTCAATGAGCAGTTCTTC. Translation: CASSPRLAGFNEQFF.

The gene calls are TRBV9 and TRBJ2-7; possibly TRBD1 for D (5 bases). The CDR3 extends over 15 amino acids. Germline V gives CDR1 SGDLS, CDR2 YYNGEE. V lost 0 bases to trimming and J lost 3 bases, with 13 bases between them. CDR3 in amino acids: CASSVGAQGYYEQYF. The DNA of the CDR3 is TGTGCCAGCAGCGTAGGCGCGCAGGGATACTACGAGCAGTACTTC.

The rearrangement links TRBV11-3 to TRBJ2-3; 8 bases are a match to TRBD2. This CDR3 comprises 14 residues. Germline V gene sequence: CDR1 SGHNT, CDR2 YENEEA. The J segment lost 6 bases and the V segment lost 8 bases, leaving 10 bases of the junction unmatched. This chain's CDR3 is CASASGRGVDTQYF. The CDR3 bases are TGTGCCAGCGCCAGCGGGAGAGGGGTGGATACGCAGTATTTT.

This chain joins TRBV5-5 and TRBJ2-1; 7 nucleotides agree with TRBD2. After removal of 4 bases from V and 4 bases from J, the junction contained 8 bases not matched to a gene. The CDR3 has 15 residues. Germline CDR1 reads SGHKS; CDR2 reads YYEKEE (reference sequence). CDR3 nucleotides: TGTGCCAGCAGCATCATCGGGGGGTCTTACAATGAGCAGTTCTTC. This gives the protein CASSIIGGSYNEQFF. The variable domain in full, completed from reference TRBV5-5 and TRBJ2-1, reads DAGVTQSPTHLIKTRGQQVTLRCSPISGHKSVSWYQQVLGQGPQFIFQYYEKEERGRGNFPDRFSARQFPNYSSELNVNALLLGDSALYLCASSIIGGSYNEQFFGPGTRLTVL.

This chain uses TRBV7-8 with TRBJ2-5, with TRBD1 matching 10 bases. This CDR3 contains 12 residues. The germline CDR1 and CDR2 sequences are SGHVS and FQNEAQ. The ends lost 5 bases at V and 12 bases at J; junction bases unmatched: 6. The CDR3 loop is CASSNPDRGKYF. CDR3 DNA sequence: TGTGCCAGCAGCAACCCGGACAGGGGGAAGTACTTC.